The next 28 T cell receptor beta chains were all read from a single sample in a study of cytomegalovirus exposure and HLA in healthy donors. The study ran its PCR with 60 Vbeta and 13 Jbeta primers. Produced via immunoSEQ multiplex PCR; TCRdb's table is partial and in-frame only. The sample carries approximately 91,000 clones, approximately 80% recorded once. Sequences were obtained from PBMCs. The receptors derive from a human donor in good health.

The CDR3 DNA reads TGTGCCAGCTCACCACGGGATAGCGGGAATGAGCAGTTCTTC. It is translated as CASSPRDSGNEQFF. The rearrangement links TRBV18 to TRBJ2-1; 7 positions agree with TRBD2. Germline V lookup: CDR1 KGHSH, CDR2 LQKENI. There are 14 residues in the CDR3. Trimming removed 1 base from V and 7 bases from J; junction bases left unmatched: 4.

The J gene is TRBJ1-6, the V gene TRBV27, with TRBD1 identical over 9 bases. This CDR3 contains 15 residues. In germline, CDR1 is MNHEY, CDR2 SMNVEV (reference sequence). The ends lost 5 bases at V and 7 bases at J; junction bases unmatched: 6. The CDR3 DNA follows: TGTGCCAGCAGTGGCCGGGACAGGGTCAATTCACCCCTCCACTTT. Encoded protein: CASSGRDRVNSPLHF.

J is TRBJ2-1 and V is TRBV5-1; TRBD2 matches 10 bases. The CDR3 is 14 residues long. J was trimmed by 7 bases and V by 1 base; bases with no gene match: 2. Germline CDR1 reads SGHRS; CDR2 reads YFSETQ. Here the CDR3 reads CASSLSSGRNEQFF. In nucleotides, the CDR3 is TGCGCCAGCAGCTTGAGTAGCGGGAGGAATGAGCAGTTCTTC. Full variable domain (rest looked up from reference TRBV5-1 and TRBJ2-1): KAGVTQTPRYLIKTRGQQVTLSCSPISGHRSVSWYQQTPGQGLQFLFEYFSETQRNKGNFPGRFSGRQFSNSRSEMNVSTLELGDSALYLCASSLSSGRNEQFFGPGTRLTVL.

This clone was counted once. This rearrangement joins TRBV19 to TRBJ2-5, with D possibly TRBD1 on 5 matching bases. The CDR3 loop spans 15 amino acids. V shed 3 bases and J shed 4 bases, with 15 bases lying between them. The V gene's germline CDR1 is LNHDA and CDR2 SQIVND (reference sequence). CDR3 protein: CASSMGYRGTETQYF. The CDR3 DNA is TGTGCCAGTAGTATGGGCTATAGGGGAACAGAGACCCAGTACTTC.

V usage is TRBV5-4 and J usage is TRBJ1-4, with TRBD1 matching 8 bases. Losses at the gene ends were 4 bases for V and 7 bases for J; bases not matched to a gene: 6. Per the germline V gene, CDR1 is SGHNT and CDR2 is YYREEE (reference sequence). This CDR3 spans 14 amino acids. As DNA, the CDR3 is TGTGCCAGCAGCCAGACAGGGGAGGGTGAAAAACTGTTTTTT. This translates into CASSQTGEGEKLFF. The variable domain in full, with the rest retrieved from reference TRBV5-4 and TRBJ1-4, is ETGVTQSPTHLIKTRGQQVTLRCSSQSGHNTVSWYQQALGQGPQFIFQYYREEENGRGNFPPRFSGLQFPNYSSELNVNALELDDSALYLCASSQTGEGEKLFFGSGTQLSVL.

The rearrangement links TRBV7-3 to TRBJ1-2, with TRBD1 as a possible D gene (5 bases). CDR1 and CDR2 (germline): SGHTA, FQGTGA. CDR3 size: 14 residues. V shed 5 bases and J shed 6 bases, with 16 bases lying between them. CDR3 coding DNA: TGTGCCAGCAGCCCAGGGCGGGGTGAGGATGGCTACACCTTC. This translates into CASSPGRGEDGYTF.

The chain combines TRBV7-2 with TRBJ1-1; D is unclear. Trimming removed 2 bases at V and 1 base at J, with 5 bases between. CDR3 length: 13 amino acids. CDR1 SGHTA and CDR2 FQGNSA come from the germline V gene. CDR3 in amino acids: CASSLTWNTEAFF. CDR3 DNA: TGTGCCAGCAGCTTAACTTGGAACACTGAAGCTTTCTTT. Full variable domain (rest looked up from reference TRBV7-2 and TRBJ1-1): GAGVSQSPSNKVTEKGKDVELRCDPISGHTALYWYRQSLGQGLEFLIYFQGNSAPDKSGLPSDRFSAERTGGSVSTLTIQRTQQEDSAVYLCASSLTWNTEAFFGQGTRLTVV.

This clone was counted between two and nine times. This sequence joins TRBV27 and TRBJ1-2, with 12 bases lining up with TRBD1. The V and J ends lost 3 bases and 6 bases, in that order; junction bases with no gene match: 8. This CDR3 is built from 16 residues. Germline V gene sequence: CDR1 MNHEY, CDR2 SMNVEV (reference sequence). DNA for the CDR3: TGTGCCAGCAGTTTTCGCCCCGGGACAGGGGGCAATGGCTACACCTTC. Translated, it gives CASSFRPGTGGNGYTF.

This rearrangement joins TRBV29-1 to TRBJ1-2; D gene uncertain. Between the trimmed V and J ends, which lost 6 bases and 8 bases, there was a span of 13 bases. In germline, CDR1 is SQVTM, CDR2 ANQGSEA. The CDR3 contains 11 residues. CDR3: CSVGELGGYTF. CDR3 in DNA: TGCAGCGTCGGGGAGCTCGGAGGCTACACCTTC. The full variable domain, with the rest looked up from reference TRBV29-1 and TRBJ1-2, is SAVISQKPSRDICQRGTSLTIQCQVDSQVTMMFWYRQQPGQSLTLIATANQGSEATYESGFVIDKFPISRPNLTFSTLTVSNMSPEDSSIYLCSVGELGGYTFGSGTRLTVV.

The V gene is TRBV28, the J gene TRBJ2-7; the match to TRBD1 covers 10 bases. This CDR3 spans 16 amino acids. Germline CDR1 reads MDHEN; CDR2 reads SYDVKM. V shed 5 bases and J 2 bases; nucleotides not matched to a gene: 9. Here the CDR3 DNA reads TGTGCCAGCAGTACTCCCGGGGACAGGGGCCCCTACGAGCAGTACTTC. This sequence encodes CASSTPGDRGPYEQYF.

The CDR3, as DNA: TGTGCCAGTTCCACCCAGCGGGGGAGTTTCGCGAACACCGGGGAGCTGTTTTTT. It encodes CASSTQRGSFANTGELFF. J is TRBJ2-2 and V is TRBV19; TRBD2 aligns across 8 bases. Germline V gene sequence: CDR1 LNHDA, CDR2 SQIVND (reference sequence). The CDR3 is made up of 18 amino acids. V lost 8 bases to trimming and J lost 0 bases; unmatched junction nucleotides: 14.

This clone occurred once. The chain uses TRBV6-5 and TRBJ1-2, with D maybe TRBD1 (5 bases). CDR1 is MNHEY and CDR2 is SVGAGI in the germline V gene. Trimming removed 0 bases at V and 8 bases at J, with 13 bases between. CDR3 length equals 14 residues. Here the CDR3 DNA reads TGTGCCAGCAGTTACTCTGGGGGGGTTTGGGGCTACACCTTC. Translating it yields CASSYSGGVWGYTF.

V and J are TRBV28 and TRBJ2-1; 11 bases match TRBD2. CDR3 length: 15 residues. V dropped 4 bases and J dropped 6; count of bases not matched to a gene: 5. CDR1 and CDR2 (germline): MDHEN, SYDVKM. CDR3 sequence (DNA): TGTGCCAGCAGTTCCTTAGCGGGAGGGGGCAATGAGCAGTTCTTC. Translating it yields CASSSLAGGGNEQFF.

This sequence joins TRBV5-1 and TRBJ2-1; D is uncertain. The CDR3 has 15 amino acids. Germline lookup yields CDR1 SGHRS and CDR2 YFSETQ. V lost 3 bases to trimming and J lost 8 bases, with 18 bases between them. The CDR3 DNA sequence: TGCGCCAGCAGCTATAGGAGTCTGGTCGCCTATGAGCAGTTCTTC. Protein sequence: CASSYRSLVAYEQFF.

The CDR3 sequence is CASTGRDGYTF. DNA for the CDR3: TGTGCCAGCACTGGTCGGGATGGCTACACCTTC. The rearrangement joins TRBV2 to TRBJ1-2, with unresolved D. Trimming cost V 7 bases and J 6 bases, with 9 bases left between them. CDR3 length: 11 amino acids. Germline lookup yields CDR1 SNHLY and CDR2 FYNNEI.

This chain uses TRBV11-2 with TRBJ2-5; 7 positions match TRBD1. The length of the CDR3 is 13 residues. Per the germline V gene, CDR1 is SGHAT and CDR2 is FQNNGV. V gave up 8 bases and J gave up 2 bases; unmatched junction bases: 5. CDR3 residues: CASGRDRQETQYF. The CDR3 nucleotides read TGTGCCAGCGGCCGGGACAGACAAGAGACCCAGTACTTC.

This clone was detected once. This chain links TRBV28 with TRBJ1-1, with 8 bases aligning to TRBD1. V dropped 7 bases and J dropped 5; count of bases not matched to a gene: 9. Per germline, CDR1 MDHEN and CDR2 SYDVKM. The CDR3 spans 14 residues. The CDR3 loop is CASTLDRGKTEAFF. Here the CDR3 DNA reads TGTGCCAGCACCCTTGACAGGGGAAAGACTGAAGCTTTCTTT.

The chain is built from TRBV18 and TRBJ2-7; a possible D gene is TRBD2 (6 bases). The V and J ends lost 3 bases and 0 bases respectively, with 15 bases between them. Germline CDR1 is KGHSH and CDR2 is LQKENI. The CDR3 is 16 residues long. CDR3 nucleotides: TGTGCCAGCTCACCCCCAGCGGGCCACCTCTCCTACGAGCAGTACTTC. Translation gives CASSPPAGHLSYEQYF.

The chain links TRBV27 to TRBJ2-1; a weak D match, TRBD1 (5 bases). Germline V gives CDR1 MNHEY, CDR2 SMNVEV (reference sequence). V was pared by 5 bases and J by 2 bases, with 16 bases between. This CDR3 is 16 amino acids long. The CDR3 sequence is CASSPVDSGPYNEQFF. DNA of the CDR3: TGTGCCAGCAGTCCCGTTGACAGTGGCCCCTACAATGAGCAGTTCTTC.

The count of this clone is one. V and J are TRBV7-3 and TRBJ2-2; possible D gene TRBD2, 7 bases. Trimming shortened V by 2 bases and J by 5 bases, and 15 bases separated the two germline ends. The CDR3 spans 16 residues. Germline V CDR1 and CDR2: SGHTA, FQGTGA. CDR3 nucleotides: TGTGCCAGCAGCTTATTGGGGGGGGCCCGAACCGGGGAGCTGTTTTTT. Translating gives CASSLLGGARTGELFF.

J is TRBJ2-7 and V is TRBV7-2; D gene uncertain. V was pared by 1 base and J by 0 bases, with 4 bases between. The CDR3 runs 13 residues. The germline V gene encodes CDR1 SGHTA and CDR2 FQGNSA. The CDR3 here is CASSLDTSYEQYF. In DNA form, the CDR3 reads TGTGCCAGCAGCTTAGACACCTCCTACGAGCAGTACTTC.

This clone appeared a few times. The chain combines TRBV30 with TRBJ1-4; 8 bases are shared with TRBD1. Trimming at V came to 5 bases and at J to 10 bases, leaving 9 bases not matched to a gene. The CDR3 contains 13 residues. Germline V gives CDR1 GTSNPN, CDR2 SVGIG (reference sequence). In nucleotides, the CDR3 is TGTGCCTGGTCGGCGATAACAGGGGGAAAACTGTTTTTT. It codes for CAWSAITGGKLFF.

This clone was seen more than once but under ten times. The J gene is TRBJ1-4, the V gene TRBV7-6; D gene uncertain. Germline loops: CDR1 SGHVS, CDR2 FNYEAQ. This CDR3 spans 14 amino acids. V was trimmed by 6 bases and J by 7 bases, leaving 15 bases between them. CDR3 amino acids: CASSSTNGGEKLFF. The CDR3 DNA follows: TGTGCCAGCAGTTCTACCAACGGCGGTGAAAAACTGTTTTTT.

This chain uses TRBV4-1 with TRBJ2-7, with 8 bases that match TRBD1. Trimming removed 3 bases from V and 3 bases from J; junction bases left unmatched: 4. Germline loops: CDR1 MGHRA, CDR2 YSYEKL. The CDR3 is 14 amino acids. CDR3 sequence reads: CASSQVDRDYEQYF. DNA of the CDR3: TGCGCCAGCAGCCAGGTGGACAGGGACTACGAGCAGTACTTC.

CDR3: CASSLQLAGVNEQFF. CDR3 bases: TGTGCCAGCAGCTTACAACTAGCGGGAGTGAATGAGCAGTTCTTC. The chain has TRBV11-3 and TRBJ2-1; 11 bases fit TRBD2. This CDR3 region has 15 residues. Trimming took 2 bases from V and 7 from J; bases not matched to a gene: 4. The germline gives CDR1 SGHNT, CDR2 YENEEA.

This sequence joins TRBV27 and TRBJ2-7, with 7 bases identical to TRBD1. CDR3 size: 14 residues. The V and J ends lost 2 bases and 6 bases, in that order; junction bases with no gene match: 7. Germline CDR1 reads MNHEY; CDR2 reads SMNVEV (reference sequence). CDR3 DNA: TGTGCCAGCAGTTTACCCGACAGGGTCGGCGAGCAGTACTTC. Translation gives CASSLPDRVGEQYF.

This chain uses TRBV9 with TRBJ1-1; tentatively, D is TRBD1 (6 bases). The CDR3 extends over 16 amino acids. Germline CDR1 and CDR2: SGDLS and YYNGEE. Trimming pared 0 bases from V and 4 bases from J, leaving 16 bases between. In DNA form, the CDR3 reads TGTGCCAGCAGCGTAGGGGTCCAGGGGCGAGGCACTGAAGCTTTCTTT. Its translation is CASSVGVQGRGTEAFF.

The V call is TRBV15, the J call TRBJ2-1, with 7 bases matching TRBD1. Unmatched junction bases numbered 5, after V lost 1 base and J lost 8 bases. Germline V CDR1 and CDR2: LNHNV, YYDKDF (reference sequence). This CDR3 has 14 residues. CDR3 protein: CATSRGQGMDEQFF. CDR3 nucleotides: TGTGCCACCAGCAGAGGACAGGGTATGGATGAGCAGTTCTTC.